One sample yielded the 9 T cell receptor beta chains listed below, sequenced in a study of chemoradiotherapy in HPV16-positive cancers. TCRdb keeps only in-frame clones here, not all; method: immunoSEQ multiplex PCR. The sample has 6,000 to 9,500 clones, roughly four fifths seen once; the top ten hold over 5%. The sequencing here drew on tumor tissue, taken from a patient who underwent chemoradiotherapy. Receptor source: a human donor with HPV-associated anogenital cancer.

The gene calls are TRBV18 and TRBJ2-1; 9 bases are shared with TRBD1. Germline trimming cut 2 bases from V and 7 bases from J; bases unmatched to any gene: 6. Germline CDR1 is KGHSH and CDR2 is LQKENI. The CDR3 has 15 residues. In DNA form, the CDR3 reads TGTGCCAGCTCACCAGGGGGACAGGGTGGAAATGAGCAGTTCTTC. Translation gives CASSPGGQGGNEQFF.

This clone was counted once. The V call is TRBV6-6, the J call TRBJ2-3; 7 positions match TRBD2. Per germline, CDR1 MNHNY and CDR2 SVGAGI (reference sequence). V lost 5 bases to trimming and J lost 2 bases; unmatched junction nucleotides: 10. The CDR3 is made up of 16 amino acids. The CDR3 region has the DNA TGTGCCAGCAGTGCTAGCGGTGGAGGGGTCACAGATACGCAGTATTTT. It is translated as CASSASGGGVTDTQYF.

This clone has only one observation. The chain couples TRBV4-3 to TRBJ1-1; D call uncertain. Germline-derived CDR1 and CDR2 are LGHNA and YSLEER. V was pared by 4 bases and J by 0 bases, with 9 bases between. The CDR3 covers 14 residues. The CDR3 coding sequence is TGCGCCAGCAGCCGAGAAATTATGAACACTGAAGCTTTCTTT. It is translated as CASSREIMNTEAFF.

The chain couples TRBV7-2 to TRBJ1-2, with D possibly matching TRBD1 (5 bases). Trimming removed 5 bases at V and 9 bases at J, with 28 bases between. The germline V gene has CDR1 SGHTA and CDR2 FQGNSA. This CDR3 is 17 amino acids long. The DNA for the CDR3 is TGTGCCAGCAGCCTCGAGGGGCAGGGCGGGAGACGATTTAGCTACACCTTC. It codes for CASSLEGQGGRRFSYTF.

The V and J genes are TRBV6-6 and TRBJ1-2, with no clear D. This CDR3 has 15 amino acids. The germline V and J ends were trimmed by 0 bases and 3 bases, with 11 bases remaining between them. CDR1 MNHNY and CDR2 SVGAGI come from the germline V gene (reference sequence). CDR3 residues: CASSYSELDDYGYTF. In nucleotides, the CDR3 is TGTGCCAGCAGTTACTCAGAGTTGGACGACTATGGCTACACCTTC.

The chain uses TRBV10-1 and TRBJ1-3; D gene uncertain. Germline CDR1 is WNHNN and CDR2 is SYGVQD (reference sequence). Trimming removed 2 bases at V and 0 bases at J, with 5 bases between. CDR3 length: 14 residues. The DNA of the CDR3 is TGCGCCAGCAGTGAGGCTAACTCTGGAAACACCATATATTTT. Translation gives CASSEANSGNTIYF.

This chain uses TRBV7-9 with TRBJ1-2, with no clear D. CDR3 length: 13 amino acids. Per germline, CDR1 SEHNR and CDR2 FQNEAQ (reference sequence). Trimming cost V 4 bases and J 8 bases, with 14 bases left between them. CDR3 amino acids: CASSWPTGNGYTF. The CDR3 nucleotides read TGTGCCAGCAGCTGGCCAACGGGTAACGGCTACACCTTC.

V usage is TRBV13 and J usage is TRBJ1-1; D is unclear. CDR1 is PRHDT and CDR2 is FYEKMQ in the germline V gene (reference sequence). V was pared by 3 bases and J by 7 bases, with 12 bases between. The CDR3 consists of 13 residues. The DNA of the CDR3 is TGTGCCAGCAGCTTCTTACAGTCTAATGAAGCTTTCTTT. It codes for CASSFLQSNEAFF.

The chain links TRBV5-1 to TRBJ2-3; the D gene is possibly TRBD2 (5 bases). Per germline, CDR1 SGHRS and CDR2 YFSETQ. The ends were cut back, 7 bases at V and 3 bases at J, with 15 bases in the middle. The CDR3 is 14 amino acids. CDR3 coding DNA: TGCGCCAGCTCATTTGAGGGTGGGACAGATACGCAGTATTTT. Its translation is CASSFEGGTDTQYF.